This is a list of T cell receptor beta chains from one sample in a study of PD-L1 blockade in urothelial cancer. The protocol was immunoSEQ multiplex PCR, while the TCRdb copy is restricted to in-frame clones and leaves out a portion. The repertoire consists of about 50,000 clones, with 70% to 90% occurring once and the leading ten covering 1.5% to 2%. Sequenced here: PBMCs, sampled around atezolizumab (anti-PD-L1) treatment. The receptors stem from a man aged 50-59 years with urothelial cancer. Both conserved end residues are part of each CDR3. The D gene is left open where the match is weak. Rows give clone size only sometimes, using once, few, many, or a class for an expanded clone.

>TRBV2|NA|TRBJ2-3|medium-sized|13
TGTGCCAGCAGTGAAGCCAGACTGGGTACGCAGTATTTT
CASSEARLGTQYF
>TRBV6-1|NA|TRBJ1-2|NA|12
TGTGCCAGCTCCCTCGTGCGGATGGATTACACCTTC
CASSLVRMDYTF
>TRBV6-5|NA|TRBJ1-5|NA|14
TGTGCCAGCAGTTACTCAGGGGGCAATCAGCCCCAGCATTTT
CASSYSGGNQPQHF
>TRBV6-6|NA|TRBJ1-1|NA|14
TGTGCCAGCAGTTACTCGGCGGTGAACACTGAAGCTTTCTTT
CASSYSAVNTEAFF
>TRBV28|TRBD2|TRBJ2-3|NA|13
TGTGCCAGCAGCGGGGGGTGGACAGATACGCAGTATTTT
CASSGGWTDTQYF
>TRBV6-4|NA|TRBJ1-1|NA|18
TGTGCCAGCAGCCAACAAAAGAGGCGCGGGGGAATGAACACTGAAGCTTTCTTT
CASSQQKRRGGMNTEAFF
>TRBV19|NA|TRBJ2-1|NA|15
TGTGCCAGTAGATACGACAGGAGCTCCTACAATGAGCAGTTCTTC
CASRYDRSSYNEQFF
>TRBV7-2|NA|TRBJ2-2|NA|14
TGTGCCAGCAGCTTAGGGGGAGTCATCGGGGAGCTGTTTTTT
CASSLGGVIGELFF
>TRBV11-2|NA|TRBJ1-6|NA|18
TGTGCCAGCAGCTTAGGGGTCGTCTTAAAAAGGGAGAATTCACCCCTCCACTTT
CASSLGVVLKRENSPLHF
>TRBV27|TRBD1|TRBJ2-7|NA|14
TGTGCCAGCAGTTTATTGACAGGGAAAGAAGAGCAGTACTTC
CASSLLTGKEEQYF
>TRBV19|NA|TRBJ1-6|NA|15
TGTGCCAGTAGTATACCCAGCTCCTATAATTCACCCCTCCACTTT
CASSIPSSYNSPLHF
>TRBV9|TRBD2|TRBJ2-1|NA|14
TGTGCCAGCAGGCCGGCGGGGGGAAACAATGAGCAGTTCTTC
CASRPAGGNNEQFF
>TRBV2|NA|TRBJ1-2|NA|12
TGTGCCAGCACTGCAGGGTACTATGGCTACACCTTC
CASTAGYYGYTF
>TRBV25-1|NA|TRBJ1-4|medium-sized|12
TGTGCCAGCGAGGCAACTAATGAAAAACTGTTTTTT
CASEATNEKLFF
>TRBV27|NA|TRBJ2-7|NA|14
TGTGCCAGCAGTGGCACGGGGTACTCCTACGAGCAGTACTTC
CASSGTGYSYEQYF
>TRBV30|NA|TRBJ2-3|NA|15
TGTGCCTGGAAGCCTCAAGGAAGGAGAACGGATACGCAGTATTTT
CAWKPQGRRTDTQYF
>TRBV25-1|NA|TRBJ1-3|NA|14
TGTGCCAGCAGTGAGTCAGGAACTGGAAACACCATATATTTT
CASSESGTGNTIYF
>TRBV18|NA|TRBJ2-4|NA|16
TGTGCCAGCTCACCACCAACTACTTTAGCCAAAAACATTCAGTACTTC
CASSPPTTLAKNIQYF
>TRBV6-1|TRBD1|TRBJ2-7|NA|14
TGTGCCAGCAGGGACACAGGGGTCAGCTACGAGCAGTACTTC
CASRDTGVSYEQYF
>TRBV9|NA|TRBJ2-3|NA|15
TGTGCCAGCAGCGTGTTGGGGGAGGGCACAGATACGCAGTATTTT
CASSVLGEGTDTQYF
>TRBV6-4|NA|TRBJ1-2|few|14
TGTGCCAGCAGTGACTCGAATATGGCGGGCGGCTACACCTTC
CASSDSNMAGGYTF
>TRBV6-1|TRBD1|TRBJ1-1|NA|14
TGTGCCAGCAGTGAACTCGACAGGGCGGCTGAAGCTTTCTTT
CASSELDRAAEAFF
>TRBV5-4|TRBD1|TRBJ2-7|NA|15
TGTGCCAGCAGCCTCGGACAGGGCGGCTCCTACGAGCAGTACTTC
CASSLGQGGSYEQYF
>TRBV5-6|NA|TRBJ1-4|few|17
TGTGCCAGCAGCCCATATATTACAGGGAAAACTAATGAAAAACTGTTTTTT
CASSPYITGKTNEKLFF
>TRBV7-8|NA|TRBJ2-1|NA|14
TGTGCCAGCAGCTCAAAGAGCCCAGGCTGGGAGCAGTTCTTC
CASSSKSPGWEQFF
>TRBV30|NA|TRBJ1-5|NA|12
TGTGCCTGGAGTGTCGAGGATCAGCCCCAGCATTTT
CAWSVEDQPQHF